This T cell receptor beta chain stems from a study of cytomegalovirus exposure and HLA in healthy donors. TCRdb's copy holds only in-frame clones and misses some; the assay was immunoSEQ multiplex PCR. The sample has 260,000 or so clones, 87% seen once; the top ten hold roughly 2.5%. Germline values: CDR1 LGHNA, CDR2 YNFKEQ. The CDR3 totals 16 residues. The V and J ends lost 2 bases and 2 bases respectively, with 10 bases between them. This chain joins TRBV4-2 and TRBJ1-6; D gene ambiguous. The sequencing sample was made of PBMCs. The receptor was isolated from a man between 18 and 35 years old in good health and CMV-seronegative. For the CDR3, the DNA is TGTGCCAGCAGCCAAAACGGGGTCGCCTATAATTCACCCCTCCACTTT. Translated: CASSQNGVAYNSPLHF.